Shown below are 3 T cell receptor beta chains from a single sample sequenced in a study of T cell responses to AZD1222 COVID-19 vaccine. Clones were read by immunoSEQ multiplex PCR, and TCRdb kept only the in-frame ones, dropping some. The sample lists under 150,000 clones, around nine tenths occurring once. The material sequenced was peripheral blood, taken on day 0 of MenACWY control vaccination. These receptors all come from an adult in good health.

The chain uses TRBV4-1 and TRBJ2-1, with a weak D call TRBD2 (6 bases). Trimming removed 3 bases from V and 8 bases from J, with 20 bases in between. The CDR3 loop spans 16 amino acids. Germline lookup yields CDR1 MGHRA and CDR2 YSYEKL. The CDR3, as DNA: TGCGCCAGCAGCCAGGACCGGAGGGGTAGTAGTGATGAGCAGTTCTTC. This sequence encodes CASSQDRRGSSDEQFF.

This clone was counted once. The rearrangement joins TRBV3-1 (or the pseudogene TRBV3-2) to TRBJ2-1, with 10 bases aligning to TRBD2. CDR1 and CDR2 (germline): LGHDT, YNNKEL (reference sequence). The V and J ends lost 0 bases and 5 bases, in that order; junction bases with no gene match: 7. The CDR3 spans 17 residues. CDR3 loop: CASSQEASGGVDNEQFF. The CDR3 DNA reads TGTGCCAGCAGCCAAGAGGCCAGCGGGGGGGTGGACAATGAGCAGTTCTTC.

V usage is TRBV7-9 and J usage is TRBJ1-1; perhaps TRBD1 as D (6 bases). V lost 5 bases, J lost 0 bases, and 13 bases lay in between. The germline V gene has CDR1 SEHNR and CDR2 FQNEAQ (reference sequence). CDR3 length: 15 amino acids. This chain's CDR3 is CASSLQGGVNTEAFF. CDR3 DNA sequence: TGTGCCAGCAGCCTACAGGGAGGGGTGAACACTGAAGCTTTCTTT.